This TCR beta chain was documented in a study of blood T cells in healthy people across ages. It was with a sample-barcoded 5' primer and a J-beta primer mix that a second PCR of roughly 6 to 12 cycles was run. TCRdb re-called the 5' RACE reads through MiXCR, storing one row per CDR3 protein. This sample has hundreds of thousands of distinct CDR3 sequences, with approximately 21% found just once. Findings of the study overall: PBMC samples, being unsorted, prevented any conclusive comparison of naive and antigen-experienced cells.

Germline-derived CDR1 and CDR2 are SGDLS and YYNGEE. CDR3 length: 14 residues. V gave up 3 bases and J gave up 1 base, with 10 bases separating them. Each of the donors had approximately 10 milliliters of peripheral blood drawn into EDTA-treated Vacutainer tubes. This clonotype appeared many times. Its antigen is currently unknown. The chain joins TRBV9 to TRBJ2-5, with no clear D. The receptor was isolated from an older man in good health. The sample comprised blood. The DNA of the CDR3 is TGTGCCAGCAGCGCCATGTGGGGCCAAGAGACCCAGTACTTC. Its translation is CASSAMWGQETQYF.